Below, 28 T cell receptor beta chains from the same sample are listed, as sequenced in a study of T cell responses to AZD1222 COVID-19 vaccine. Method: immunoSEQ multiplex PCR; TCRdb's copy keeps in-frame clones and lacks some. Among 100,000 to 110,000 clones, around nine tenths were seen once, and the ten largest hold more than 1.5%. The sequencing used peripheral blood, collected on day 0 of AZD1222 vaccination. The receptors stem from an adult in good health.

The chain couples TRBV10-3 to TRBJ2-6; D not resolved. Trimming cost V 7 bases and J 1 base, with 23 bases left between them. The V gene's germline CDR1 is ENHRY and CDR2 SYGVKD. CDR3 length: 19 residues. CDR3 nucleotide sequence: TGTGCCATCAAAAACGTTGGCGGCTTGAATGTTTCTGGGGCCAACGTCCTGACTTTC. This sequence encodes CAIKNVGGLNVSGANVLTF.

The chain combines TRBV7-2 with TRBJ2-3; a weak D match, TRBD1 (5 bases). Germline V gene lookup returns CDR1 SGHTA and CDR2 FQGNSA. V lost 8 bases to trimming and J lost 2 bases, with 14 bases between them. There are 14 residues in the CDR3. The CDR3 loop reads CASLKGQATDTQYF. CDR3 DNA sequence: TGTGCCAGCCTGAAGGGGCAAGCCACAGATACGCAGTATTTT.

This chain joins TRBV6-5 and TRBJ1-1; D gene uncertain. V was shortened by 5 bases and J by 2 bases, with 15 bases between the two germline ends. The length of the CDR3 is 15 residues. Per the germline V gene, CDR1 is MNHEY and CDR2 is SVGAGI. CDR3 in amino acids: CASSRFGPQNTEAFF. Written as DNA, the CDR3 is TGTGCCAGCAGTCGGTTTGGTCCTCAAAACACTGAAGCTTTCTTT.

This chain's CDR3 is CASSPPEGGLNQPQHF. The CDR3 DNA is TGTGCCAGCAGTCCCCCCGAGGGGGGACTAAATCAGCCCCAGCATTTT. J is TRBJ1-5 and V is TRBV28; the D gene is possibly TRBD1 (6 bases). Trimming shortened V by 5 bases and J by 4 bases, and 18 bases separated the two germline ends. In germline, CDR1 is MDHEN, CDR2 SYDVKM. This CDR3 is built from 16 residues.

The chain couples TRBV4-1 to TRBJ2-3, with 9 bases matching TRBD2. CDR3 length: 15 amino acids. V dropped 1 base and J dropped 6; count of bases not matched to a gene: 5. Germline V CDR1 and CDR2: MGHRA, YSYEKL. This CDR3 is CASSQVAGVGDTQYF. In DNA form, the CDR3 reads TGCGCCAGCAGCCAAGTAGCGGGAGTCGGGGATACGCAGTATTTT.

The chain's CDR3 is CASSGTVQETQYF. Written as DNA, the CDR3 is TGCGCCAGCAGTGGGACCGTACAAGAGACCCAGTACTTC. The J gene is TRBJ2-5, the V gene TRBV10-1; D unclear. Germline-derived CDR1 and CDR2 are WNHNN and SYGVQD (reference sequence). V lost 4 bases and J 2 bases, leaving 8 bases between the germline ends. The CDR3 length is 13 residues.

The J gene is TRBJ1-5, the V gene TRBV2; the match to TRBD1 covers 7 bases. Germline loops: CDR1 SNHLY, CDR2 FYNNEI. The CDR3 is 15 residues long. The junction had 4 bases not matched to a gene; V was cut back by 4 bases and J by 1 base. The CDR3 spells CASSGQGGSNQPQHF. Written as DNA, the CDR3 is TGTGCCAGCAGTGGACAGGGCGGGAGCAATCAGCCCCAGCATTTT.

The CDR3 DNA reads as TGTGCCAGCAGCCCAACCGGGACAGGGCCCTACCAATATGGCTACACCTTC. Its translation is CASSPTGTGPYQYGYTF. The V call is TRBV7-3, the J call TRBJ1-2; TRBD1 agrees at 9 bases. The J segment lost 5 bases and the V segment lost 5 bases, leaving 15 bases of the junction unmatched. CDR1 SGHTA and CDR2 FQGTGA come from the germline V gene. This CDR3 contains 17 residues.

The chain joins TRBV21-1 to TRBJ2-1; the table's D gene call, TRBD2, was not cross checked with the DNA. TRBV21-1 is a pseudogene. This CDR3 has 19 residues. The DNA of the CDR3 is TGTGCCAGCAGAGAACGGACAGGCCCTGGGTTAGCGGGATACAATGAGCAGTTCTTC. Its protein is CASRERTGPGLAGYNEQFF.

V usage is TRBV28 and J usage is TRBJ1-2, with 8 bases identical to TRBD1. V trimming: 7 bases; J trimming: 3 bases; junction bases outside the gene matches: 10. The V gene's germline CDR1 is MDHEN and CDR2 SYDVKM. The CDR3 consists of 15 residues. The chain's CDR3 is CASNTPGGFDYGYTF. Written as DNA, the CDR3 is TGTGCCAGCAACACCCCAGGGGGCTTTGACTATGGCTACACCTTC.

The chain has TRBV7-3 and TRBJ2-1; 12 bases map to TRBD2. Trimming cost V 4 bases and J 8 bases; bases outside gene matches: 9. CDR3 size: 16 residues. The germline V gene encodes CDR1 SGHTA and CDR2 FQGTGA. CDR3 sequence: CASSSSTSGRSDEQFF. As DNA, the CDR3 is TGTGCCAGCAGCTCTTCTACTAGCGGGAGGTCAGATGAGCAGTTCTTC.

The gene calls are TRBV4-2 and TRBJ1-5; 8 nucleotides align to TRBD1. The CDR3 has 15 amino acids. From germline, CDR1 is LGHNA and CDR2 YNFKEQ. J gave up 3 bases and V 4 bases, and 5 bases lay outside the gene matches. CDR3 loop: CASSPRQGLNQPQHF. CDR3 coding DNA: TGTGCCAGCAGCCCTCGACAGGGGCTCAATCAGCCCCAGCATTTT.

This clone has just a few counts. The V gene is TRBV28, the J gene TRBJ1-5, with D perhaps matching TRBD1 (6 bases). Germline loops: CDR1 MDHEN, CDR2 SYDVKM. With 5 bases removed from V and 0 bases from J, the gap between germline ends came to 20 bases. CDR3 length: 18 residues. CDR3 sequence reads: CASSPLIGQPRSNQPQHF. CDR3 nucleotide sequence: TGTGCCAGCAGTCCCCTCATCGGACAGCCCCGTAGCAATCAGCCCCAGCATTTT.

The gene calls are TRBV5-5 and TRBJ1-1; TRBD1 might be the D (5 bases). The CDR3 runs 13 residues. Trimming stripped 3 bases from V and 7 bases from J, with 13 bases between. Germline V gives CDR1 SGHKS, CDR2 YYEKEE (reference sequence). The CDR3 coding sequence is TGTGCCAGCAGCTCCCGGACGGGACTTGAAGCTTTCTTT. It specifies CASSSRTGLEAFF.

This chain uses TRBV7-9 with TRBJ2-4, with D unclear. There are 16 residues in the CDR3. CDR1 SEHNR and CDR2 FQNEAQ come from the germline V gene (reference sequence). The germline V and J ends were trimmed by 3 bases and 1 base, with 13 bases remaining between them. In DNA form, the CDR3 reads TGTGCCAGCAGCTTCTGGGGAAATGATGCCAAAAACATTCAGTACTTC. Amino acids: CASSFWGNDAKNIQYF.

This chain joins TRBV6-6 and TRBJ1-2, with 8 bases that match TRBD1. Germline CDR1 and CDR2: MNHNY and SVGAGI (reference sequence). The CDR3 extends over 13 amino acids. Trimming took 6 bases from V and 3 from J; bases not matched to a gene: 3. As DNA, the CDR3 is TGTGCCAGCAGGGACAGGGACTACTATGGCTACACCTTC. This encodes CASRDRDYYGYTF.

V gene TRBV18 combines with J gene TRBJ2-5, with 10 positions matching TRBD2. This CDR3 spans 14 amino acids. Unmatched junction bases numbered 3, after V lost 3 bases and J lost 5 bases. Looked up from germline, CDR1 is KGHSH and CDR2 is LQKENI. The DNA for the CDR3 is TGTGCCAGCTCACCCGGGACTAGCGTGGAGACCCAGTACTTC. This sequence encodes CASSPGTSVETQYF.

The chain uses TRBV5-8 and TRBJ2-7, with D unclear. CDR1 and CDR2 (germline): SGHTS, YDEGEE. The CDR3 has 13 amino acids. Trimming took 0 bases from V and 0 from J, leaving 4 bases between them. The CDR3 coding sequence is TGTGCCAGCAGCTTGGACTTCTCCTACGAGCAGTACTTC. This encodes CASSLDFSYEQYF. The full variable domain, its missing parts supplied by reference TRBV5-8 and TRBJ2-7, is EAGVTQSPTHLIKTRGQQATLRCSPISGHTSVYWYQQALGLGLQFLLWYDEGEERNRGNFPPRFSGRQFPNYSSELNVNALELEDSALYLCASSLDFSYEQYFGPGTRLTVT.

As concerns this clone: Additional DNA sequences in this sample encode the identical CDR3. The V gene is TRBV28, the J gene TRBJ1-6; 8 bases are a match to TRBD1. The V and J ends lost 6 bases and 7 bases, in that order; junction bases with no gene match: 2. CDR1 and CDR2 (germline): MDHEN, SYDVKM. This CDR3 spans 13 amino acids. CDR3 residues: CASSRDRNSPLHF. CDR3 bases: TGTGCCAGCAGCAGGGACAGGAATTCACCCCTCCACTTT.

CDR3 in amino acids: CASSSPASRDTGELFF. DNA for the CDR3: TGTGCCAGCAGTTCACCCGCCTCCAGGGACACCGGGGAGCTGTTTTTT. The chain links TRBV28 to TRBJ2-2, with D perhaps matching TRBD1 (5 bases). Germline V gene sequence: CDR1 MDHEN, CDR2 SYDVKM. The CDR3 contains 16 residues. Trimming left V 4 bases short and J 3 bases short, with 15 bases between.

The gene calls are TRBV14 and TRBJ2-7; TRBD2 agrees at 13 bases. Trimming took 4 bases from V and 6 from J; bases not matched to a gene: 3. CDR1 and CDR2 (germline): SGHDN, FVKESK. The CDR3 loop spans 14 amino acids. This chain's CDR3 is CASSLLAGGFEQYF. CDR3 coding DNA: TGTGCCAGCAGCCTACTAGCGGGAGGGTTCGAGCAGTACTTC. Variable domain in full (rest from reference TRBV14 and TRBJ2-7): EAGVTQFPSHSVIEKGQTVTLRCDPISGHDNLYWYRRVMGKEIKFLLHFVKESKQDESGMPNNRFLAERTGGTYSTLKVQPAELEDSGVYFCASSLLAGGFEQYFGPGTRLTVT.

This clone showed up just a few times. This chain connects TRBV7-2 to TRBJ1-2; D is uncertain. This CDR3 contains 13 residues. V was clipped by 6 bases and J by 2 bases, with 10 bases between them. CDR1 and CDR2 (germline): SGHTA, FQGNSA. The CDR3 here is CASSHQTNYGYTF. The CDR3 bases are TGTGCCAGCAGTCATCAGACAAACTATGGCTACACCTTC.

This chain joins TRBV5-4 and TRBJ2-1; perhaps TRBD2 as D (6 bases). Per germline, CDR1 SGHNT and CDR2 YYREEE (reference sequence). The germline V and J ends were trimmed by 3 bases and 3 bases, with 10 bases remaining between them. There are 14 residues in the CDR3. CDR3 sequence (DNA): TGTGCCAGCAGCTCCTTGGGGGGCTACAATGAGCAGTTCTTC. This gives the protein CASSSLGGYNEQFF.

The chain uses TRBV6-5 and TRBJ2-2; D unclear. This CDR3 comprises 15 residues. The germline V and J ends were trimmed by 6 bases and 0 bases, with 11 bases remaining between them. Germline CDR1 reads MNHEY; CDR2 reads SVGAGI. The CDR3 nucleotides read TGTGCCAGCAGCCCGACACCAGCGAACACCGGGGAGCTGTTTTTT. This sequence encodes CASSPTPANTGELFF.

The rearrangement links TRBV28 to TRBJ2-1; D remains unclear. Trimming stripped 2 bases from V and 10 bases from J, with 3 bases between. In germline, CDR1 is MDHEN, CDR2 SYDVKM. The CDR3 spans 10 residues. DNA of the CDR3: TGTGCCAGCAGTTTAGGGGAGCAGTTCTTC. Protein: CASSLGEQFF.

The chain uses TRBV3-1 (or the pseudogene TRBV3-2) and TRBJ1-1; D uncertain. CDR3 size: 14 residues. V was cut by 4 bases and J by 1 base, with 10 bases left in between. Germline V gives CDR1 LGHDT, CDR2 YNNKEL (reference sequence). The CDR3 loop is CASSPSFGNTEAFF. Written as DNA, the CDR3 is TGTGCCAGCAGCCCGAGCTTCGGGAACACTGAAGCTTTCTTT.

The chain employs TRBV27 and TRBJ2-5; D gene unclear. Germline V gives CDR1 MNHEY, CDR2 SMNVEV (reference sequence). CDR3 length: 14 amino acids. V was shortened by 6 bases and J by 2 bases, with 13 bases between the two germline ends. The CDR3 nucleotides read TGTGCCAGCAGCCCCCGCTCGAAGCAAGAGACCCAGTACTTC. Its protein is CASSPRSKQETQYF.

V and J are TRBV5-4 and TRBJ2-1, with 8 bases lining up with TRBD2. Trimming at V came to 4 bases and at J to 8 bases, leaving 11 bases not matched to a gene. CDR1 is SGHNT, CDR2 YYREEE, per germline (reference sequence). The length of the CDR3 is 15 residues. CDR3 protein: CASSRGTSERDEQFF. The CDR3 DNA reads TGTGCCAGCAGCAGAGGGACTAGTGAACGGGATGAGCAGTTCTTC.